This TCR beta chain stems from a study of cytomegalovirus exposure and HLA in healthy donors. Primers included in the PCR were 60 Vbeta and 13 Jbeta primers. Using immunoSEQ multiplex PCR, the repertoire was profiled, and TCRdb retains in-frame clones only, with some absent. This sample has over 60,000 clones, with 60% to 75% found just once. Whole-study findings and limits: What a later analysis showed was that several of the most significant clusters appeared linked to common viral pathogens. Cytomegalovirus status, reportedly, was diagnosed with high specificity and sensitivity by the classifier. The study labeled fewer than 200 TCR beta chains cytomegalovirus-associated.

Trimming took off 5 bases at V and 2 bases at J, with 9 bases between the two ends. Germline V gene sequence: CDR1 KGHSH, CDR2 LQKENI. The CDR3 has 13 amino acids. With respect to this clone: Antigen: not known.

The chain couples TRBV18 to TRBJ1-1; D remains unclear. The TCR comes from a male donor in good health and CMV-seropositive. Sample: PBMCs. The CDR3 loop is CASSATVNTEAFF. CDR3 bases: TGTGCCAGCTCAGCGACTGTTAACACTGAAGCTTTCTTT.